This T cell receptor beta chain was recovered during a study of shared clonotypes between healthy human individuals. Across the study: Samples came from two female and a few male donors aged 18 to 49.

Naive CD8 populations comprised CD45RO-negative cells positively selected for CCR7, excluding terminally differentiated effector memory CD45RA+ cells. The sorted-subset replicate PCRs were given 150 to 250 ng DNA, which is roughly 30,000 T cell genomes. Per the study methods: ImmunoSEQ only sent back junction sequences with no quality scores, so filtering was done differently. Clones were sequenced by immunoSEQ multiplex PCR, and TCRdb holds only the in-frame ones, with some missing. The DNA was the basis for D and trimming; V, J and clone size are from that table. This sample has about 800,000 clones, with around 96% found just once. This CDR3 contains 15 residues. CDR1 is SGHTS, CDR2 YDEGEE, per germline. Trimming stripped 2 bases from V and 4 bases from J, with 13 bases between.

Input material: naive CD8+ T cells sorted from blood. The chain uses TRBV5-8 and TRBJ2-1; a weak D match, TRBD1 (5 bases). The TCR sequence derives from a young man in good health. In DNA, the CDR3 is TGTGCCAGCAGCTTAGGAAGGGGCGGATACAATGAGCAGTTCTTC. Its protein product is CASSLGRGGYNEQFF.